This T cell receptor (beta chain) was sequenced during a study of CD8 T cells in ankylosing spondylitis. The CDR3 extends over 16 amino acids. Using its own MiXCR run on the 5' RACE reads, TCRdb lists one record per CDR3 protein. The sample holds approximately 130,000 distinct CDR3 sequences, around 9.7% seen once. The rearrangement uses TRBV21-1 and TRBJ2-3. TRBV21-1 is annotated as a pseudogene. This receptor was taken from a male donor with ankylosing spondylitis or in good health (not recorded which). Sequenced: blood, either unsorted or a sorted T cell fraction (not recorded which). CDR3 sequence reads: CASSKVCRINPDTQYF. CDR3 bases: TGTGCCAGCAGCAAAGTTTGCAGAATTAACCCAGATACGCAGTATTTT.